Below, 23 T cell receptor beta chains from the same sample are listed, as sequenced in a study of identical twins. TCRdb reprocessed the 5' RACE reads via MiXCR and lists one record per CDR3 protein. The sample shows 460,000 or so distinct CDR3 sequences, 11% to 15% of them seen only once. The same sample was also studied in work on yellow fever vaccine responses in identical twins.

Sequencing was done on a sample of CD4+ T cells sorted from blood. These receptors were taken from a woman aged 18-35 years in good health.

CDR3 protein: CSVRGQQLEETQYF. The CDR3 DNA sequence: TGCAGCGTAAGAGGACAGCAATTGGAAGAGACCCAGTACTTC. The chain couples TRBV29-1 to TRBJ2-5, with a tentative D call TRBD1 (6 bases). The ends were cut back, 6 bases at V and 3 bases at J, with 17 bases in the middle. Germline V lookup: CDR1 SQVTM, CDR2 ANQGSEA. CDR3 length equals 14 residues.

The chain employs TRBV11-2 and TRBJ1-4, with no clear D. V lost 2 bases and J lost 7, with 11 bases in between. The CDR3 length is 14 residues. Germline CDR1 is SGHAT and CDR2 is FQNNGV. The CDR3 sequence is CASSLTPMGEKLFF. For the CDR3, the DNA is TGTGCCAGCAGCTTAACCCCGATGGGTGAAAAACTGTTTTTT. The complete variable domain, with remaining parts taken from reference TRBV11-2 and TRBJ1-4, reads EAGVAQSPRYKIIEKRQSVAFWCNPISGHATLYWYQQILGQGPKLLIQFQNNGVVDDSQLPKDRFSAERLKGVDSTLKIQPAKLEDSAVYLCASSLTPMGEKLFFGSGTQLSVL.

The chain couples TRBV7-9 to TRBJ2-5; D is unclear. Trimming took 0 bases from V and 1 from J, leaving 9 bases between them. The V gene's germline CDR1 is SEHNR and CDR2 FQNEAQ (reference sequence). The CDR3 loop spans 15 amino acids. DNA of the CDR3: TGTGCCAGCAGCTTAGCGCTGGGTCCCCAAGAGACCCAGTACTTC. It codes for CASSLALGPQETQYF.

This clonotype was recorded a few times. V usage is TRBV10-3 and J usage is TRBJ1-5, with D maybe TRBD1 (6 bases). Germline-derived CDR1 and CDR2 are ENHRY and SYGVKD. V was cut by 0 bases and J by 5 bases, with 17 bases left in between. This CDR3 has 17 residues. CDR3 region: CAISESVGGQVYQPQHF. The CDR3 coding sequence is TGTGCCATCAGTGAGTCAGTAGGGGGGCAGGTTTATCAGCCCCAGCATTTT.

This clonotype was recorded at least ten times. The chain couples TRBV7-8 to TRBJ2-7, with 7 bases aligning to TRBD1. V lost 1 base, J lost 6 bases, and 3 bases stayed unmatched. The CDR3 loop spans 13 amino acids. Germline V gives CDR1 SGHVS, CDR2 FQNEAQ. The CDR3 DNA sequence: TGTGCCAGCAGCTTAGTGGCAGGGGGCGAGCAGTACTTC. This codes for CASSLVAGGEQYF.

This clonotype was recorded at least ten times. The J gene is TRBJ2-1, the V gene TRBV15; D gene unclear. The CDR3 runs to 13 residues. V gave up 3 bases and J gave up 1 base, with 4 bases separating them. Germline V gene sequence: CDR1 LNHNV, CDR2 YYDKDF (reference sequence). In DNA, the CDR3 is TGTGCCACCAGCAGGAATTCCTACAATGAGCAGTTCTTC. As protein: CATSRNSYNEQFF.

The rearrangement links TRBV20-1 to TRBJ2-3, with D unclear. This CDR3 spans 13 amino acids. With 0 bases removed from V and 3 bases from J, the gap between germline ends came to 7 bases. Germline V gives CDR1 DFQATT, CDR2 SNEGSKA (reference sequence). The CDR3 region is CSARDVITDTQYF. The CDR3, as DNA: TGCAGTGCTAGAGATGTAATAACAGATACGCAGTATTTT.

The chain employs TRBV10-3 and TRBJ2-2; no firm D call. Between the trimmed V and J ends, which lost 0 bases and 8 bases, there was a span of 7 bases. The germline V gene has CDR1 ENHRY and CDR2 SYGVKD. The CDR3 spans 13 residues. The CDR3 region has the DNA TGTGCCATCAGTGAGTCCCCTCGGGGGGAGCTGTTTTTT. Residues: CAISESPRGELFF.

The J gene is TRBJ2-6, the V gene TRBV6-5; D not resolved. The CDR3 extends over 15 amino acids. Trimming shortened V by 4 bases and J by 0 bases, and 7 bases separated the two germline ends. Germline V gene lookup returns CDR1 MNHEY and CDR2 SVGAGI. The CDR3 region is CASSSPNSGANVLTF. The CDR3 DNA follows: TGTGCCAGCAGTTCTCCAAACTCTGGGGCCAACGTCCTGACTTTC.

The genes are TRBV25-1 and TRBJ2-1; a weak D match, TRBD1 (5 bases). The germline V and J ends were trimmed by 5 bases and 5 bases, with 13 bases remaining between them. CDR3 size: 14 residues. The V gene's germline CDR1 is MGHDK and CDR2 SYGVNS. The CDR3: CASSRRQTDNEQFF. In DNA, the CDR3 is TGTGCCAGCAGTCGGAGACAGACAGACAATGAGCAGTTCTTC.

The chain uses TRBV3-1 and TRBJ2-1; D may be TRBD2 (6 bases). This CDR3 region has 13 residues. CDR1 and CDR2 from the germline V gene are LGHDT and YNNKEL (reference sequence). With 6 bases removed from V and 4 bases from J, the gap between germline ends came to 10 bases. CDR3 in amino acids: CASSRDLYNEQFF. The CDR3 bases are TGTGCCAGCAGTAGGGACTTATACAATGAGCAGTTCTTC.

This clonotype was counted only a few times. This chain connects TRBV12-3 or TRBV12-4 to TRBJ2-7, with D maybe TRBD1 (7 bases). V lost 5 bases and J lost 4, with 15 bases in between. The CDR3 runs 14 residues. CDR3 loop: CASSRRDSGYEQYF. DNA for the CDR3: TGTGCCAGCAGTCGCCGGGACAGCGGGTACGAGCAGTACTTC.

This chain uses TRBV12-3 or TRBV12-4 with TRBJ2-5; the D is unclear. This CDR3 spans 12 amino acids. V lost 6 bases to trimming and J lost 4 bases, with 9 bases between them. The CDR3 sequence: CASSPQPETQYF. The CDR3 DNA sequence: TGTGCCAGCAGCCCTCAACCAGAGACCCAGTACTTC.

This clonotype has just a few counts. The CDR3, as DNA: TGTGCCACCAGTGATTTAAGGACAGGGGGCTTCTACAATGAGCAGTTCTTC. Translated: CATSDLRTGGFYNEQFF. The V call is TRBV24-1, the J call TRBJ2-1; TRBD1 agrees at 11 bases. The CDR3 has 17 amino acids. Germline trimming cut 1 base from V and 3 bases from J; bases unmatched to any gene: 4. From germline, CDR1 is KGHDR and CDR2 SFDVKD.

The chain is built from TRBV6-4 and TRBJ2-2; 9 bases line up with TRBD2. The CDR3 is made up of 17 amino acids. Germline assignment: CDR1 MRHNA and CDR2 SNTAGT. After removal of 4 bases from V and 7 bases from J, the junction contained 13 bases not matched to a gene. The CDR3 spells CASSVLAGQLNRGELFF. The CDR3 DNA sequence: TGTGCCAGCAGTGTCCTAGCGGGACAACTAAACCGCGGGGAGCTGTTTTTT.

The V call is TRBV27, the J call TRBJ2-7; D tentatively fits TRBD1 or TRBD2 (6 bases each). The CDR3 loop spans 19 amino acids. Germline V CDR1 and CDR2: MNHEY, SMNVEV (reference sequence). V lost 3 bases to trimming and J lost 2 bases, with 26 bases between them. The CDR3 reads CASSLRGQLLAGFAYEQYF. DNA for the CDR3: TGTGCCAGCAGTTTGCGCGGACAGTTGTTGGCGGGATTCGCCTACGAGCAGTACTTC.

In its sample, this clonotype was seen a few times. V is TRBV25-1 and J is TRBJ2-1, with D uncertain. CDR1 is MGHDK and CDR2 is SYGVNS in the germline V gene. This CDR3 spans 16 amino acids. Between the trimmed V and J ends, which lost 8 bases and 0 bases, there was a span of 17 bases. The CDR3 DNA follows: TGTGCCAGCGACGATACACGACGGAGCTCCTACAATGAGCAGTTCTTC. Its protein is CASDDTRRSSYNEQFF.

The chain employs TRBV28 and TRBJ2-7; no reliable D call. V dropped 4 bases and J dropped 0 bases, with 16 bases sitting between them. The CDR3 is 16 amino acids. Germline CDR1 and CDR2: MDHEN and SYDVKM. The CDR3 here is CASSSPLSAASYEQYF. In nucleotides, the CDR3 is TGTGCCAGCAGTTCTCCCCTCAGCGCGGCCTCCTACGAGCAGTACTTC.

Note on this clonotype: One end of the junction is discordant with germline, which a read error may explain. The rearrangement links TRBV5-4 to TRBJ2-3; TRBD1 is a possible D gene (5 bases). In germline, CDR1 is SGHNT, CDR2 YYREEE (reference sequence). CDR3 length: 15 amino acids. CDR3 nucleotide sequence: TGTGCCAACAGCTTGATCCAGGGTGGGTCAGATACGCAGTATTTT. As protein: CANSLIQGGSDTQYF.

The chain carries TRBV20-1 and TRBJ1-2; D possibly corresponds to TRBD1 (6 bases). Trimming removed 4 bases at V and 4 bases at J, with 10 bases between. Germline-derived CDR1 and CDR2 are DFQATT and SNEGSKA (reference sequence). The CDR3 extends over 12 amino acids. CDR3 sequence (DNA): TGCAGTGCTATCGGACAGCGCTATGGCTACACCTTC. This gives the protein CSAIGQRYGYTF.

This clonotype showed up many times. The V gene is TRBV14, the J gene TRBJ2-2; D not resolved. The germline gives CDR1 SGHDN, CDR2 FVKESK. The germline V and J ends were trimmed by 4 bases and 0 bases, with 12 bases remaining between them. The CDR3 loop spans 16 amino acids. The CDR3: CASSLRTPSNTGELFF. CDR3 bases: TGTGCCAGCAGCCTTAGGACCCCCTCGAACACCGGGGAGCTGTTTTTT.

This clonotype was observed at least ten times. V usage is TRBV9 and J usage is TRBJ2-2, with D perhaps TRBD1 (5 bases). Germline CDR1 reads SGDLS; CDR2 reads YYNGEE. The CDR3 runs to 17 residues. V shed 1 base and J shed 3 bases, with 16 bases lying between them. DNA for the CDR3: TGTGCCAGCAGCGTACGGGCCCCGCTAGGGGACACCGGGGAGCTGTTTTTT. Translated: CASSVRAPLGDTGELFF.

This clonotype was found a few times. V and J are TRBV5-1 and TRBJ2-1; a weak D match, TRBD1 (6 bases). This CDR3 has 13 residues. Trimming stripped 3 bases from V and 10 bases from J, with 14 bases between. Looked up from germline, CDR1 is SGHRS and CDR2 is YFSETQ. The chain's CDR3 is CASSSNGGPEQFF. The CDR3 DNA follows: TGCGCCAGCAGCTCGAATGGGGGCCCGGAGCAGTTCTTC.